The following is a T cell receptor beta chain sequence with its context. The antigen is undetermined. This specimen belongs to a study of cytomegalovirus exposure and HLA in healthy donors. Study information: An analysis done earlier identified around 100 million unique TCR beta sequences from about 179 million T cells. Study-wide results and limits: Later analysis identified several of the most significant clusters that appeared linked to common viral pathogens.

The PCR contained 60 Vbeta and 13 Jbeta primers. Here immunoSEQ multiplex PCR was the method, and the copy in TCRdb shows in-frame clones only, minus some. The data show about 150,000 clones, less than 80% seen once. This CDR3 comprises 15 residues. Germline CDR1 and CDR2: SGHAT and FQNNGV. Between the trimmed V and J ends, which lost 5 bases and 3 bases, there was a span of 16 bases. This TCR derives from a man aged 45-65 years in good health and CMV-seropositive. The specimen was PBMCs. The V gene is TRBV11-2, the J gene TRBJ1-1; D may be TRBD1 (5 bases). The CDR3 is CASSAPNKGHTEAFF. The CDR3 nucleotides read TGTGCCAGCAGCGCTCCTAACAAGGGGCACACTGAAGCTTTCTTT.